What follows are 4 T cell receptor beta chains derived from one specimen sequenced in a study of T-cell reconstitution after alpha-beta-depleted transplantation in children. Unique molecular identifiers were built into the TCRbeta library. TCRdb used MiXCR to reprocess the PCR reads, holding one entry per CDR3 protein. The sample has some 600,000 distinct CDR3 sequences; about an eighth are singletons. Material: PBMCs, mostly from graft donor cells, obtained 360 days after TCRalphabeta/CD19-depleted stem cell transplant. Receptor source: a male patient aged 5 to 17 who had a stem cell transplant for acute myeloid leukemia, so the T cells may come from the graft donor.

In this sample, this clonotype turned up many times. The gene calls are TRBV7-2 and TRBJ2-3; D remains unclear. The germline gives CDR1 SGHTA, CDR2 FQGNSA. The CDR3 runs 13 residues. V dropped 1 base and J dropped 4 bases, with 6 bases sitting between them. The CDR3 DNA reads TGTGCCAGCAGCTTAGTTTGGGCAGATACGCAGTATTTT. Its protein is CASSLVWADTQYF. Variable domain in full (rest from reference TRBV7-2 and TRBJ2-3): GAGVSQSPSNKVTEKGKDVELRCDPISGHTALYWYRQSLGQGLEFLIYFQGNSAPDKSGLPSDRFSAERTGGSVSTLTIQRTQQEDSAVYLCASSLVWADTQYFGPGTRLTVL.

The table lists this clonotype with a few counts. The CDR3 sequence is CASSLGGSLNYGYTF. Here the CDR3 DNA reads TGTGCCAGCAGTCTAGGGGGGTCCCTCAACTATGGCTACACCTTC. This chain joins TRBV7-9 and TRBJ1-2, with a weak D call TRBD1 (6 bases). The CDR3 totals 15 residues. V dropped 6 bases and J dropped 2 bases, with 16 bases sitting between them. Germline V gives CDR1 SEHNR, CDR2 FQNEAQ (reference sequence).

This clonotype was observed many times. J is TRBJ2-7 and V is TRBV20-1; 7 nucleotides line up with TRBD1. CDR3 length equals 15 residues. From germline, CDR1 is DFQATT and CDR2 SNEGSKA (reference sequence). Trimming at V came to 5 bases and at J to 0 bases, leaving 10 bases not matched to a gene. This CDR3 is CSAQFPGQSSYEQYF. The CDR3 region has the DNA TGCAGTGCTCAGTTCCCGGGACAGAGCTCCTACGAGCAGTACTTC.

This clonotype appeared a few times. V usage is TRBV3-1 and J usage is TRBJ2-3, with 10 nucleotides matching TRBD2. Germline V gives CDR1 LGHDT, CDR2 YNNKEL (reference sequence). CDR3 length: 18 amino acids. Unmatched junction bases numbered 11, after V lost 5 bases and J lost 0 bases. For the CDR3, the DNA is TGTGCCAGCAGCGCACTAGCGGGATGGGCAACTAGCACAGATACGCAGTATTTT. It specifies CASSALAGWATSTDTQYF.